This TCR beta chain comes out of a study of T cell responses to AZD1222 COVID-19 vaccine. As regards this clone: As yet, its antigen is unknown.

This table comes from immunoSEQ multiplex PCR, and its TCRdb copy is limited to in-frame clones, with some not included. The table has 120,000 or so clones, approximately 94% seen once; the top ten hold approximately 5%. Findings and caveats of the study: Clonal diversity was possibly underestimated; the donors were predominantly white British and more often female.

The CDR3 extends over 15 amino acids. Losses at the gene ends were 2 bases for V and 3 bases for J; bases not matched to a gene: 5. CDR1 KGHSH and CDR2 LQKENI come from the germline V gene. This TCR was sampled from an adult who received the AZD1222 COVID-19 vaccine. The source material was peripheral blood, sampled 28 days after the second AZD1222 dose. The chain joins TRBV18 to TRBJ2-5; 8 bases align to TRBD2. In DNA form, the CDR3 reads TGTGCCAGCTCACCAACGGGACTAGATAAAGAGACCCAGTACTTC. This encodes CASSPTGLDKETQYF.